This TCR beta chain was documented in a study of T cell changes during pregnancy in multiple sclerosis. Sequencing used immunoSEQ multiplex PCR; TCRdb keeps in-frame clones, though not all of them. Here the sample spans 50,000 to 65,000 clones, 93% being singletons. The CDR3 length is 15 residues. Germline-derived CDR1 and CDR2 are MDHEN and SYDVKM. V lost 2 bases to trimming and J lost 4 bases, with 12 bases between them. The source material was CD8+ T cells from peripheral blood mononuclear cells, sampled in the second trimester of pregnancy. The source is a female donor with multiple sclerosis, enrolled in a pregnancy study. The genes are TRBV28 and TRBJ1-5; D perhaps matches TRBD1 (6 bases). DNA of the CDR3: TGTGCCAGCAGTTTACAGGGGAAGAGGAATCAGCCCCAGCATTTT. Encoded protein: CASSLQGKRNQPQHF.